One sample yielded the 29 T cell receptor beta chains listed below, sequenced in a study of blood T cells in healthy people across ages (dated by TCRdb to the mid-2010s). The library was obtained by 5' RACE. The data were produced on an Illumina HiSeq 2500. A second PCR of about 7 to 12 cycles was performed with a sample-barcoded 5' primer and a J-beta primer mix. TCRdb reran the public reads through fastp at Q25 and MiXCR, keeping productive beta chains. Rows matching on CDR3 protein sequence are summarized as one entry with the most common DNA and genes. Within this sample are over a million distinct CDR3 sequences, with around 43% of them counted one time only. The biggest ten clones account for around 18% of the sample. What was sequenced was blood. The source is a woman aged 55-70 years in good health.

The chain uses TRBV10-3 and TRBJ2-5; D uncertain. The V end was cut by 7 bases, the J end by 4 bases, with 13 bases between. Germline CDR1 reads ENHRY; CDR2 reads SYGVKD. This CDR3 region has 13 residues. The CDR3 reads CAINPGGGETQYF. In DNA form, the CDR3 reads TGTGCCATCAACCCCGGTGGCGGAGAGACCCAGTACTTC.

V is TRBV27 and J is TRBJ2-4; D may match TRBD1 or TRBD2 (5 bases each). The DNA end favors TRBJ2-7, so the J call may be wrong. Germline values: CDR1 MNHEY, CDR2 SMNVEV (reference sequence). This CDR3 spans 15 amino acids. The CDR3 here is CASRTKGAAAYEQYF. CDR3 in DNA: TGTGCCAGCAGGACTAAAGGGGCTGCAGCCTACGAGCAGTACTTC.

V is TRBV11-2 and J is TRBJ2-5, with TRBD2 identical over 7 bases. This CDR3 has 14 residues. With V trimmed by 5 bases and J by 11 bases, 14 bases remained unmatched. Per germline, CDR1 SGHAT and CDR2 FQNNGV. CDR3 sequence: CASSGSSGMYEQYF. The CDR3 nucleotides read TGTGCCAGCAGCGGGAGCAGCGGGATGTATGAGCAGTACTTC.

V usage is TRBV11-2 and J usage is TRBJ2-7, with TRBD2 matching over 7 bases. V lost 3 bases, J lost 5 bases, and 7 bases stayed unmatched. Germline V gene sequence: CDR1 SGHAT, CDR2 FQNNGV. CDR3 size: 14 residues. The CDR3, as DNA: TGTGCCAGCAGCTTTTTGACTAGCTGGGACGAGCAGTACTTC. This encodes CASSFLTSWDEQYF. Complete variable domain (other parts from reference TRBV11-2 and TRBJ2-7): EAGVAQSPRYKIIEKRQSVAFWCNPISGHATLYWYQQILGQGPKLLIQFQNNGVVDDSQLPKDRFSAERLKGVDSTLKIQPAKLEDSAVYLCASSFLTSWDEQYFGPGTRLTVT.

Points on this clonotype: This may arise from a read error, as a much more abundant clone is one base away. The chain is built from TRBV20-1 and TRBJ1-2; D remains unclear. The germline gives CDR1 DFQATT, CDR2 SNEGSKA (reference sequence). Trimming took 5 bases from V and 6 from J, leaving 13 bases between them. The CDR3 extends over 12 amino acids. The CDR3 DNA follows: TGCAGTGCTTCTGACGGGAATCATGGCTACACCTTC. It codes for CSASDGNHGYTF.

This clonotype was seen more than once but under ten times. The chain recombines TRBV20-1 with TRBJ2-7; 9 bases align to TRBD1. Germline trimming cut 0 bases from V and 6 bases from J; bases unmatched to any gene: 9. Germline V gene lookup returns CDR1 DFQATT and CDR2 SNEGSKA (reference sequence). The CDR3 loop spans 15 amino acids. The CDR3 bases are TGCAGTGCTAGAGACCCGGGACAGGGTCCCCTCGAGCAGTACTTC. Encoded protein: CSARDPGQGPLEQYF.

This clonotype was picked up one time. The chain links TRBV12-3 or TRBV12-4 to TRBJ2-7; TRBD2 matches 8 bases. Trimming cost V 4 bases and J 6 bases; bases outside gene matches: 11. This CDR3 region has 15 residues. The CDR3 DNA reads TGTGCCAGCAGTTCAGAAAGAGCGGGAGCTGCCGAGCAGTACTTC. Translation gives CASSSERAGAAEQYF.

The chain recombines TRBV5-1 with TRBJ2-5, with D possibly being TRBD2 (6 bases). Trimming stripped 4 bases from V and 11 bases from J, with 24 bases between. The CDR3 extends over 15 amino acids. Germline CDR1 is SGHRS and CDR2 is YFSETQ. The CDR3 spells CASSTGLQSWNEQYF. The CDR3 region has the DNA TGCGCCAGCAGCACGGGACTGCAGTCGTGGAATGAGCAGTACTTC.

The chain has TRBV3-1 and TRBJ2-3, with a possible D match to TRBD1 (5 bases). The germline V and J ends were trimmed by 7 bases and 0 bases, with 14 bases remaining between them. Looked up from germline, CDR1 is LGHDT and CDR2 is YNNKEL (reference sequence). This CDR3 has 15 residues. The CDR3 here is CASTQRQGSTDTQYF. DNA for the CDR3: TGTGCCAGCACCCAGAGGCAGGGAAGCACAGATACGCAGTATTTT.

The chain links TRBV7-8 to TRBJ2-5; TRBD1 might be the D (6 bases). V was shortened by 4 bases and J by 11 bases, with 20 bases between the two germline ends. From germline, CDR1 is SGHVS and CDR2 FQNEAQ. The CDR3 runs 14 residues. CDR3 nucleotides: TGTGCCAGCAGCTCCAGACAGGTGGCAGGGGAGCAGTACTTC. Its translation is CASSSRQVAGEQYF. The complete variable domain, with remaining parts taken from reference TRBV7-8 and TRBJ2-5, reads GAGVSQSPRYKVAKRGQDVALRCDPISGHVSLFWYQQALGQGPEFLTYFQNEAQLDKSGLPSDRFFAERPEGSVSTLKIQRTQQEDSAVYLCASSSRQVAGEQYFGPGTRLLVL.

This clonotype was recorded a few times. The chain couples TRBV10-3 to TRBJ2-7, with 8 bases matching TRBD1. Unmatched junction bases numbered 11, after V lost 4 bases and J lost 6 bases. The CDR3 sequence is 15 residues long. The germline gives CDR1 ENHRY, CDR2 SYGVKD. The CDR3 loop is CAISGADRASLEQYF. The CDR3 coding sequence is TGTGCCATCAGTGGGGCGGACAGGGCCTCCCTCGAGCAGTACTTC.

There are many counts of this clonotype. The CDR3 coding sequence is TGCAGTGGGACAGGGGCCGACAATGAGCAGTTCTTC. This codes for CSGTGADNEQFF. The gene calls are TRBV20-1 and TRBJ2-1; 9 nucleotides align to TRBD1. Germline-derived CDR1 and CDR2 are DFQATT and SNEGSKA (reference sequence). The trim removed 7 bases at V and 5 bases at J, leaving 3 bases unmatched. The CDR3 contains 12 residues.

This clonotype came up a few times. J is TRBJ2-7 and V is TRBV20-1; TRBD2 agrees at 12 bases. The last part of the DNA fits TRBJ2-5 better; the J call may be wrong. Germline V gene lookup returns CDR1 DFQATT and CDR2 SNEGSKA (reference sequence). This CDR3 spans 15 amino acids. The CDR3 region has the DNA TGCAGTGCTAGTTCGAGACTAGCGGGAGTTGAGACCCAGTACTTC. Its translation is CSASSRLAGVETQYF.

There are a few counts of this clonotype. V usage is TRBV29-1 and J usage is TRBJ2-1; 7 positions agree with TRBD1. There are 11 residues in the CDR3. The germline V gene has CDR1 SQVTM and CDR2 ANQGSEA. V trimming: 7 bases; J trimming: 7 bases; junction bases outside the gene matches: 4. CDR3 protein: CSEQQGNEQFF. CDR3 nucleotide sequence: TGCAGCGAGCAACAGGGGAATGAGCAGTTCTTC.

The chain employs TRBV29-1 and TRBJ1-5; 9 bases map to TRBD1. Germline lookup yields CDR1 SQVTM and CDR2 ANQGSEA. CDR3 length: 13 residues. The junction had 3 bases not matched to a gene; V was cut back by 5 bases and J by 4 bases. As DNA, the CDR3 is TGCAGCGTTCGGACAGGGGAGAATCAGCCCCAGCATTTT. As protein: CSVRTGENQPQHF.

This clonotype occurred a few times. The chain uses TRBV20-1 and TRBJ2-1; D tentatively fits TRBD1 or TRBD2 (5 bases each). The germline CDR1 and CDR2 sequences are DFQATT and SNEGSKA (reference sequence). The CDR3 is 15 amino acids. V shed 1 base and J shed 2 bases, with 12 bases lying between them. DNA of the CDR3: TGCAGTGCTAGAGGGGACGGGGCGGCCTACAATGAGCAGTTCTTC. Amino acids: CSARGDGAAYNEQFF.

The CDR3 DNA sequence: TGCAGTGCTAGTCCACTCCAGCAATGGGACCACGAGCAGTACTTC. Translated, it gives CSASPLQQWDHEQYF. V and J are TRBV20-1 and TRBJ2-7, with D tentatively TRBD1 or TRBD2 (5 bases each). The CDR3 totals 15 residues. V lost 3 bases to trimming and J lost 5 bases, with 20 bases between them. Germline V gene sequence: CDR1 DFQATT, CDR2 SNEGSKA (reference sequence).

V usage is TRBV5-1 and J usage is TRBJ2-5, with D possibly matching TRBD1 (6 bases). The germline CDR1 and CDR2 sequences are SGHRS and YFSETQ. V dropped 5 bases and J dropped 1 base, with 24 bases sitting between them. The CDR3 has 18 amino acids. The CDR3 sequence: CASSLVPVGASVQETQYF. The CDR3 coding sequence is TGCGCCAGCAGTCTTGTCCCTGTGGGGGCGTCGGTCCAAGAGACCCAGTACTTC.

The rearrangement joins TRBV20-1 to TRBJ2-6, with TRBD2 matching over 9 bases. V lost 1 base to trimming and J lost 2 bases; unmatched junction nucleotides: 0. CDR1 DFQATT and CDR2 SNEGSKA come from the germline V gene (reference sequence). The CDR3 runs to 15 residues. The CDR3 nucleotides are TGCAGTGCTAGAGTAGCGGGAGCTGGGGCCAACGTCCTGACTTTC. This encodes CSARVAGAGANVLTF.

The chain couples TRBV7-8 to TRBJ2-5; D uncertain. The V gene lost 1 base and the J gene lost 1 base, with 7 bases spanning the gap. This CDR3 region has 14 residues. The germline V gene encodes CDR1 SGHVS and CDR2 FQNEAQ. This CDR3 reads CASSLVRSQETQYF. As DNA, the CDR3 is TGTGCCAGCAGCTTAGTTCGCTCCCAAGAGACCCAGTACTTC.

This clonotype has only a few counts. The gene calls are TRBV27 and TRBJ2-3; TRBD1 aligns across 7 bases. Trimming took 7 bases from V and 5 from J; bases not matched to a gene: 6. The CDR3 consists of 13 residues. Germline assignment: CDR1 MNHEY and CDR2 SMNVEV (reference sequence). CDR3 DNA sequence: TGTGCCAGCAAAAGGGGGCGCGGAGATACGCAGTATTTT. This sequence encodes CASKRGRGDTQYF.

CDR3 protein: CASSLYMGREETQYF. CDR3 nucleotide sequence: TGTGCCAGCAGTTTATACATGGGCCGGGAAGAGACCCAGTACTTC. This rearrangement joins TRBV27 to TRBJ2-5; no reliable D call. Germline CDR1 MNHEY, CDR2 SMNVEV (reference sequence). The CDR3 extends over 15 amino acids. The V gene lost 1 base and the J gene lost 3 bases, with 12 bases spanning the gap.

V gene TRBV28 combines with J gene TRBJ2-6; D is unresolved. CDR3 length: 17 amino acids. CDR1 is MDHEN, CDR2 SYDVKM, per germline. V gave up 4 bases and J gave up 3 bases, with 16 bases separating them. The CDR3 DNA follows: TGTGCCAGCAGTTCCCAAGCACAGAACTTTGGGGCCAACGTCCTGACTTTC. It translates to CASSSQAQNFGANVLTF.

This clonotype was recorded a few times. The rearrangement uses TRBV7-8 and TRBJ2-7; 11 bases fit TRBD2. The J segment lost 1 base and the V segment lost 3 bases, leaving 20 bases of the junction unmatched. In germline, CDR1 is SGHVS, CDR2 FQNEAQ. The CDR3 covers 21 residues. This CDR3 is CASSLSLLAGAQSVGSYEQYF. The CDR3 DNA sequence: TGTGCCAGCAGCTTGAGCCTACTAGCGGGGGCGCAGAGCGTGGGTTCCTACGAGCAGTACTTC.

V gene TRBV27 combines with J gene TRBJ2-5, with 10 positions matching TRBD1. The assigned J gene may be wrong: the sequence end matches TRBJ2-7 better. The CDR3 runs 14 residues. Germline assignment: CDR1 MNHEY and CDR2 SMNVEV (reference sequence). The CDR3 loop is CASSPSGQGYEQYF. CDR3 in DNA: TGTGCCAGCAGTCCGTCGGGACAGGGGTACGAGCAGTACTTC.

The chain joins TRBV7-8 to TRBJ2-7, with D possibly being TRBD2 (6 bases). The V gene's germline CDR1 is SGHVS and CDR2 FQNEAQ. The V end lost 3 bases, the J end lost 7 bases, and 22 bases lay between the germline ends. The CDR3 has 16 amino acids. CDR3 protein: CASSFKSVAAYNEQYF. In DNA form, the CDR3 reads TGTGCCAGCAGCTTTAAATCCGTAGCGGCTTACAATGAGCAGTACTTC.

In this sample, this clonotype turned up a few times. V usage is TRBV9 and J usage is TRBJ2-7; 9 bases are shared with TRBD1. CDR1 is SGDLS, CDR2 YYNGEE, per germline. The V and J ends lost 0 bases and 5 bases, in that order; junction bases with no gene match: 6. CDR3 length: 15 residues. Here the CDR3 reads CASSVEGQGSDEQYF. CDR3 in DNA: TGTGCCAGCAGCGTAGAGGGACAGGGATCCGACGAGCAGTACTTC.

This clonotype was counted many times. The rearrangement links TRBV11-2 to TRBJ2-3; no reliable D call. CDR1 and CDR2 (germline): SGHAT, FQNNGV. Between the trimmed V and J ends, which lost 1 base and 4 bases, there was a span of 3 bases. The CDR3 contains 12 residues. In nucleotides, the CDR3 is TGTGCCAGCAGCTTAGTTTCAGATACGCAGTATTTT. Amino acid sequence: CASSLVSDTQYF.

The CDR3: CASSIRNYEQYF. The CDR3 DNA sequence: TGCGCCAGCAGCATACGAAACTACGAGCAGTACTTC. The V and J genes are TRBV5-1 and TRBJ2-7, with D unclear. CDR1 and CDR2 from the germline V gene are SGHRS and YFSETQ. This CDR3 contains 12 residues. V lost 4 bases, J lost 3 bases, and 8 bases lay in between.